This TCR beta chain derives from a study of identifying expanded T cells in peripheral blood. Regarding the study as a whole: Variance in clone template counts between approximately two-week samples significantly increased with total template count across all healthy donors. Technical replicates showed about 1.1 changed clones; roughly two weeks about 16.4; four weeks 19.

This clone has a handful of counts. Its target is unknown. Healthy donors had no documented immune events, such as infections, while sampled. TCRdb's table, derived via immunoSEQ multiplex PCR, lists solely in-frame clones and lacks some. The sample comprises over 100,000 clones, 88% of which are singletons, and around 8.2% rests with the top ten. Germline V CDR1 and CDR2: LNHDA, SQIVND (reference sequence). The CDR3 covers 16 residues. The ends were cut back, 3 bases at V and 7 bases at J, with 16 bases in the middle. The TCR originated in a person between 18 and 75 years old in good health. This rearrangement joins TRBV19 to TRBJ1-6; possibly TRBD1 for D (5 bases). Source material: blood. This chain's CDR3 is CASSILSGLGNSPLHF. The DNA of the CDR3 is TGTGCCAGTAGTATTCTATCGGGGCTAGGCAATTCACCCCTCCACTTT.